The 5 T cell receptor beta chains below all came from one sample that was sequenced in a study of shared clonotypes between healthy human individuals. Using immunoSEQ multiplex PCR, the repertoire was profiled, and TCRdb retains in-frame clones only, with some absent. The sample shows around 1 million clones, 76% of them seen only once. Input material: memory CD4+ T cells sorted from blood. Subset: CD45RA-negative fraction. Receptors originate from a man aged 18 to 30 in good health.

The chain combines TRBV7-2 with TRBJ2-5; 11 bases fit TRBD2. CDR3 length: 15 amino acids. CDR1 and CDR2 (germline): SGHTA, FQGNSA. J was trimmed by 4 bases and V by 5 bases; bases with no gene match: 6. CDR3 loop: CASSLPTSGVETQYF. DNA of the CDR3: TGTGCCAGCAGCCTACCGACTAGCGGGGTAGAGACCCAGTACTTC.

V usage is TRBV7-3 and J usage is TRBJ1-1; no definite D call. The CDR3 has 13 amino acids. Trimming pared 4 bases from V and 0 bases from J, leaving 6 bases between. Germline V gene sequence: CDR1 SGHTA, CDR2 FQGTGA. The CDR3 DNA reads as TGTGCCAGCAGCTCAAGCATGAACACTGAAGCTTTCTTT. As protein: CASSSSMNTEAFF.

The chain links TRBV5-5 to TRBJ2-7; D is unresolved. Germline V CDR1 and CDR2: SGHKS, YYEKEE (reference sequence). Trimming cost V 4 bases and J 0 bases, with 17 bases left between them. The CDR3 contains 16 residues. The CDR3 DNA sequence: TGTGCCAGCAGCAGAACAGCGATCGCCGACTCCTACGAGCAGTACTTC. This sequence encodes CASSRTAIADSYEQYF.

This clone has more than one count but fewer than ten. The CDR3 coding sequence is TGTGCCAGCAGCCCAGGGCCACTCTCTGGAAACACCATATATTTT. Translation gives CASSPGPLSGNTIYF. The chain uses TRBV9 and TRBJ1-3, with D maybe TRBD1 (5 bases). V was clipped by 4 bases and J by 0 bases, with 11 bases between them. The CDR3 sequence is 15 residues long. The V gene's germline CDR1 is SGDLS and CDR2 YYNGEE.

This chain connects TRBV5-1 to TRBJ2-7; D unresolved. CDR1 is SGHRS, CDR2 YFSETQ, per germline. There are 14 residues in the CDR3. Trimming cost V 3 bases and J 5 bases, with 15 bases left between them. The CDR3 DNA sequence: TGCGCCAGCAGCTCGGGCCCCGTCGTGGACGAGCAGTACTTC. Translation: CASSSGPVVDEQYF. Full variable domain (remainder filled in from reference TRBV5-1 and TRBJ2-7): KAGVTQTPRYLIKTRGQQVTLSCSPISGHRSVSWYQQTPGQGLQFLFEYFSETQRNKGNFPGRFSGRQFSNSRSEMNVSTLELGDSALYLCASSSGPVVDEQYFGPGTRLTVT.